Presented here are 17 T cell receptor beta chains from one specimen sequenced in a study of CD8 T cells in Susac syndrome. Random hexamers were used to reverse transcribe the RNA input (about 0.45 to 1 ug). MiXCR, applied by TCRdb to the immunoSEQ multiplex PCR reads, yields one record per CDR3 protein. The sample gives around 170,000 distinct CDR3 sequences, approximately 94% of which show up once; approximately 0.089% is in the top ten. Sample: CD4+ T cells from PBMCs. The receptors were gathered from a human donor with Susac syndrome.

This chain joins TRBV4-3 and TRBJ2-5, with unresolved D. The CDR3 sequence is 13 residues long. V was pared by 1 base and J by 11 bases, with 14 bases between. Germline loops: CDR1 LGHNA, CDR2 YSLEER. The CDR3 DNA is TGCGCCAGCAGCCAAGCCATCGGAACGGCGCAGTACTTC. Residues: CASSQAIGTAQYF.

Remarks on this clonotype: One junction end disagrees with the germline gene, perhaps due to a read error. J is TRBJ2-1 and V is TRBV7-7, with 11 positions matching TRBD2. The length of the CDR3 is 15 residues. The germline CDR1 and CDR2 sequences are SSHAT and FNYEAQ (reference sequence). In nucleotides, the CDR3 is TGTGCTAGCAGCTTGGGACTAGCGGTGAAAAATGAGCAGTTCTTC. This encodes CASSLGLAVKNEQFF.

The rearrangement links TRBV12-3 or TRBV12-4 to TRBJ2-4; D uncertain. The V gene lost 7 bases and the J gene lost 0 bases, with 10 bases spanning the gap. The CDR3 spans 14 residues. The CDR3 is CASTLGVAKNIQYF. CDR3 coding DNA: TGTGCCAGCACCCTAGGCGTAGCCAAAAACATTCAGTACTTC.

The chain uses TRBV20-1 and TRBJ1-3; 7 bases match TRBD1. This CDR3 contains 17 residues. Germline trimming cut 0 bases from V and 2 bases from J; bases unmatched to any gene: 10. The germline gives CDR1 DFQATT, CDR2 SNEGSKA (reference sequence). DNA of the CDR3: TGCAGTGCTAGAGATCCTCGGGGAGGGGGCCCTGGAAACACCATATATTTT. Translation gives CSARDPRGGGPGNTIYF.

The chain uses TRBV12-3 or TRBV12-4 and TRBJ2-1; weak D call: TRBD1 (6 bases). Trimming shortened V by 10 bases and J by 9 bases, and 13 bases separated the two germline ends. This CDR3 has 11 residues. The CDR3 sequence: CATHRAVEQFF. CDR3 coding DNA: TGTGCCACCCACAGGGCGGTTGAGCAGTTCTTC.

The chain has TRBV27 and TRBJ2-3; D call uncertain. There are 14 residues in the CDR3. Trimming took off 3 bases at V and 1 base at J, with 8 bases between the two ends. CDR1 MNHEY and CDR2 SMNVEV come from the germline V gene (reference sequence). CDR3 residues: CASSFARGTDTQYF. The CDR3 nucleotides are TGTGCCAGCAGTTTTGCCCGGGGCACAGATACGCAGTATTTT.

This clonotype was found a few times. J is TRBJ1-4 and V is TRBV6-5, with a weak D call TRBD1 (6 bases). The CDR3 spans 16 residues. Deletions cut 0 bases from V and 5 bases from J, with 13 bases between. The germline gives CDR1 MNHEY, CDR2 SVGAGI. The CDR3: CASSYSHTQGNEKLFF. CDR3 bases: TGTGCCAGCAGTTACTCACACACACAGGGCAATGAAAAACTGTTTTTT.

The CDR3, as DNA: TGTGCTAGTGGGGAGTACTACGAGCAGTACTTC. It specifies CASGEYYEQYF. This rearrangement joins TRBV12-5 to TRBJ2-7, with no clear D. CDR1 and CDR2 from the germline V gene are LGHNT and FRNRAP. The CDR3 contains 11 residues. Trimming took off 6 bases at V and 3 bases at J, with 6 bases between the two ends.

The CDR3 DNA reads as TGTGCCAGCAGTCGGGACGTCCCAAGCAATCAGCCCCAGCATTTT. It encodes CASSRDVPSNQPQHF. V usage is TRBV6-2 or TRBV6-3 and J usage is TRBJ1-5; weak D call: TRBD1 (5 bases). This CDR3 is 15 amino acids long. V lost 5 bases and J 1 base, leaving 12 bases between the germline ends. In germline, CDR1 is MNHEY, CDR2 SVGEGT.

The chain couples TRBV4-1 to TRBJ1-5, with D tentatively TRBD1 (5 bases). The V gene lost 0 bases and the J gene lost 5 bases, with 11 bases spanning the gap. The CDR3 totals 15 residues. Germline CDR1 MGHRA, CDR2 YSYEKL. CDR3 bases: TGCGCCAGCAGCCAAGAGGTGGTGGGGGATCAGCCCCAGCATTTT. Translation: CASSQEVVGDQPQHF.

The rearrangement joins TRBV9 to TRBJ2-7, with D maybe TRBD1 (5 bases). Between the trimmed V and J ends, which lost 5 bases and 0 bases, there was a span of 9 bases. Germline V gene sequence: CDR1 SGDLS, CDR2 YYNGEE. The CDR3 extends over 13 amino acids. For the CDR3, the DNA is TGTGCCAGCAGTGACAGTGGCTCCTACGAGCAGTACTTC. Encoded protein: CASSDSGSYEQYF.

This clonotype was seen only once. The rearrangement uses TRBV5-1 and TRBJ2-7; 9 bases align to TRBD1. This CDR3 region has 15 residues. V trimming: 4 bases; J trimming: 3 bases; junction bases outside the gene matches: 8. Germline V CDR1 and CDR2: SGHRS, YFSETQ. CDR3: CASSEPGTGSYEQYF. CDR3 nucleotide sequence: TGCGCCAGCAGCGAACCCGGGACAGGGAGCTACGAGCAGTACTTC.

The chain links TRBV27 to TRBJ1-5, with D hard to call. Germline values: CDR1 MNHEY, CDR2 SMNVEV (reference sequence). This CDR3 has 16 amino acids. V dropped 8 bases and J dropped 3 bases, with 20 bases sitting between them. The DNA for the CDR3 is TGTGCCAGCTCGCGGGCGGGGAGAGCGGTCAATCAGCCCCAGCATTTT. Residues: CASSRAGRAVNQPQHF.

The V gene is TRBV7-3, the J gene TRBJ1-2, with D maybe TRBD1 (5 bases). V lost 6 bases and J lost 1, with 15 bases in between. CDR1 and CDR2 (germline): SGHTA, FQGTGA. The CDR3 totals 15 residues. CDR3 nucleotides: TGTGCCAGCAGGTCCCGGGGGGAACTTAACTATGGCTACACCTTC. This codes for CASRSRGELNYGYTF.

This clonotype was seen a single time. The chain employs TRBV5-1 and TRBJ2-7; 8 bases match TRBD1. This CDR3 spans 14 amino acids. V dropped 2 bases and J dropped 1; count of bases not matched to a gene: 2. Germline V gene sequence: CDR1 SGHRS, CDR2 YFSETQ. CDR3 loop: CASSLQGGSYEQYF. The CDR3 DNA is TGCGCCAGCAGCTTACAGGGGGGTTCCTACGAGCAGTACTTC.

This clonotype was seen a few times. The chain's CDR3 is CAWRDSYNSPLHF. CDR3 nucleotides: TGTGCCTGGAGGGACTCCTATAATTCACCCCTCCACTTT. The chain joins TRBV30 to TRBJ1-6; no clear D gene. V was trimmed by 3 bases and J by 0 bases, leaving 3 bases between them. The CDR3 extends over 13 amino acids. CDR1 and CDR2 (germline): GTSNPN, SVGIG (reference sequence).

The chain links TRBV12-3 or TRBV12-4 to TRBJ1-2; D uncertain. This CDR3 has 8 residues. V was shortened by 11 bases and J by 8 bases, with 6 bases between the two germline ends. The CDR3 is CASTGYTF. The CDR3 DNA sequence: TGTGCCTCCACGGGCTACACCTTC.